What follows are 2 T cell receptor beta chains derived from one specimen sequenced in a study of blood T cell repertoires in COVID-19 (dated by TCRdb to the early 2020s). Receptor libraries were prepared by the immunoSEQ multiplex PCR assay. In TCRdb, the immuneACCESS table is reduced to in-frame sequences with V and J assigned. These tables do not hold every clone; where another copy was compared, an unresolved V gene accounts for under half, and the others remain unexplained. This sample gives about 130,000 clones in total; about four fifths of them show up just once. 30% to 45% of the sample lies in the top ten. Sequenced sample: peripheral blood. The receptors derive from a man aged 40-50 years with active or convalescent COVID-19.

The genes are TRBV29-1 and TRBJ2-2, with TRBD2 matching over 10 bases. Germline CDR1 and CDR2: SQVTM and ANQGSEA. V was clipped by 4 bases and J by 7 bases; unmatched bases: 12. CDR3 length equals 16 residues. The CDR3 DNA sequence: TGCAGCGTTGTAGGTAGCGGGAGGCCCAGTGGCGGGGAGCTGTTTTTT. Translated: CSVVGSGRPSGGELFF.

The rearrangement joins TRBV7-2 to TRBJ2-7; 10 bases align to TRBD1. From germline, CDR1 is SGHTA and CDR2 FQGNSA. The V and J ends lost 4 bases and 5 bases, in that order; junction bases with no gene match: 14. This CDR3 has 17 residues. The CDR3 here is CASSWKTTGTGAHEQYF. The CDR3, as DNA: TGTGCCAGCAGCTGGAAAACCACCGGGACAGGGGCCCACGAGCAGTACTTC. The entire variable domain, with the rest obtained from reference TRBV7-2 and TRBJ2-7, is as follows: GAGVSQSPSNKVTEKGKDVELRCDPISGHTALYWYRQSLGQGLEFLIYFQGNSAPDKSGLPSDRFSAERTGGSVSTLTIQRTQQEDSAVYLCASSWKTTGTGAHEQYFGPGTRLTVT.